This T cell receptor (beta chain) was recorded in a study of blood T cell repertoires in COVID-19. Study overall: In each case, the material was cDNA or gDNA derived from T cells, B-cell-depleted T cells, or PBMCs.

Per the study methods: Using reference gene primer amplification, nucleated cell counts were estimated. Sequenced by immunoSEQ multiplex PCR; TCRdb stores in-frame clones only, minus some. That table furnishes V, J and clone size, whereas the DNA furnished D and trimming. In the table there are just over 65,000 clones, roughly 85% of which are singletons. The CDR3 has 15 residues. V was pared by 4 bases and J by 2 bases, with 15 bases between. Germline V gene lookup returns CDR1 ENHRY and CDR2 SYGVKD. This clone was recorded once. The sequenced sample was peripheral blood. V and J are TRBV10-3 and TRBJ2-7, with D perhaps matching TRBD1 (6 bases). The origin of this receptor is a man aged 30 to 39 with acute or convalescent COVID-19. CDR3 in DNA: TGTGCCATCAGTGGCGCCGGGACAAAAACCTACGAGCAGTACTTC. Translating gives CAISGAGTKTYEQYF.